The clone carrying this TCR beta chain has at least ten counts. What it binds is unknown. The entry originates in a study of T-cell reconstitution after alpha-beta-depleted transplantation in children. Findings and caveats of the study: At one year after transplant, newly produced T cells mostly accounted for T-cell counts and diversity. Some patients' high day-60 TCRbeta diversity was attributed to recipient cells surviving conditioning.

Germline assignment: CDR1 LGHDT and CDR2 YNNKEL (reference sequence). V gave up 3 bases and J gave up 4 bases; unmatched junction bases: 6. The CDR3 consists of 15 residues. Using unique molecular identifiers, the investigators prepared the TCRbeta library. From the PCR reads, TCRdb called clonotypes with MiXCR, one entry per CDR3 protein. The table lists nearly 250,000 distinct CDR3 sequences, 6.5% to 9% of them singletons, with 6.3% in the top ten. V usage is TRBV3-1 and J usage is TRBJ2-5, with 9 bases aligning to TRBD1. The source is a male patient younger than 18 who had a stem cell transplant for acute lymphoblastic leukemia, so the T cells may come from the graft donor. The material sequenced was PBMCs, mostly from graft donor cells, taken 180 days after TCRalphabeta/CD19-depleted stem cell transplant. For the CDR3, the DNA is TGTGCCAGCAGCCATTACAGGGGGCTGGGAGAGACCCAGTACTTC. It translates to CASSHYRGLGETQYF.